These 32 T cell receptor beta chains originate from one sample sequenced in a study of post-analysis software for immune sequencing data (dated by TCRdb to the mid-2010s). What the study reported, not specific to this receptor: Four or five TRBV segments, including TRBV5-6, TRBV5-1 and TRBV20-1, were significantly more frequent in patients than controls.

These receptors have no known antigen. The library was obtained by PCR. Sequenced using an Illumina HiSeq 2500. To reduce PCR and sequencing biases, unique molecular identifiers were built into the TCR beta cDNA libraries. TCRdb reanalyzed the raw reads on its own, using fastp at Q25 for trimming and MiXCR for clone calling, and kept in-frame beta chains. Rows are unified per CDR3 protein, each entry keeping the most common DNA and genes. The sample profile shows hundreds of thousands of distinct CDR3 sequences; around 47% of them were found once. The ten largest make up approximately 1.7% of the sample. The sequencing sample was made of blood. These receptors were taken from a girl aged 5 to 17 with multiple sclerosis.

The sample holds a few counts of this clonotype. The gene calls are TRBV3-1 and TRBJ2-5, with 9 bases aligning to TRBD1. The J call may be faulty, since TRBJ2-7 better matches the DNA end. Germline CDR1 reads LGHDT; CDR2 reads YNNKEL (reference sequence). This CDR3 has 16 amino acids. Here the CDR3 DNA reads TGTGCCAGCAGCTTGGGACAGGGTGGTCATCTCTACGAGCAGTACTTC. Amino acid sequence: CASSLGQGGHLYEQYF.

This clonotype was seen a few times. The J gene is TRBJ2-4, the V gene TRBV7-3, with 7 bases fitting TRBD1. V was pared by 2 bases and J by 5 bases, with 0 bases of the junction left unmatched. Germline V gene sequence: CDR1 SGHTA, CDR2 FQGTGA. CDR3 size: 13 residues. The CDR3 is CASSLDRENIQYF. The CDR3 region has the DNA TGTGCCAGCAGCTTAGACAGGGAAAACATTCAGTACTTC.

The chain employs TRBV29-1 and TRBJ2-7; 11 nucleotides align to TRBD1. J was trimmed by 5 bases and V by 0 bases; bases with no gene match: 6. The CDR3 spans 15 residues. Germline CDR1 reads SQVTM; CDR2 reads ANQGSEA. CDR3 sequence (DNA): TGCAGCGTTGAAGAGTTTGGACAGGGGGCCAACGAGCAGTACTTC. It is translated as CSVEEFGQGANEQYF.

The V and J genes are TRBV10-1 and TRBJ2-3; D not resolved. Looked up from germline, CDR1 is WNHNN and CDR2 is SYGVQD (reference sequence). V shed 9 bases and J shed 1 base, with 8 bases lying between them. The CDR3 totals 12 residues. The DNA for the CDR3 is TGCGCCAGTGGGGTCCGCACAGATACGCAGTATTTT. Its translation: CASGVRTDTQYF.

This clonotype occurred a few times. The CDR3 nucleotides are TGTGCCAGCAGAAGGACAGGGGTCCTCTCCTACGAGCAGTACTTC. Its translation is CASRRTGVLSYEQYF. V gene TRBV5-6 combines with J gene TRBJ2-7; 9 nucleotides line up with TRBD1. This CDR3 is 15 amino acids long. Germline V gene sequence: CDR1 SGHDT, CDR2 YYEEEE. The trim removed 5 bases at V and 0 bases at J, leaving 6 bases unmatched.

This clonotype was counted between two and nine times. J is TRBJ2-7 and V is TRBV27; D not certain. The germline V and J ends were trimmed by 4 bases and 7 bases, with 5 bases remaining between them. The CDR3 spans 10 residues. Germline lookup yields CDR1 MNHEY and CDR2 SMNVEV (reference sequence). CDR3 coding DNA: TGTGCCAGCAGTTGGCCTGAGCAGTACTTC. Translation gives CASSWPEQYF.

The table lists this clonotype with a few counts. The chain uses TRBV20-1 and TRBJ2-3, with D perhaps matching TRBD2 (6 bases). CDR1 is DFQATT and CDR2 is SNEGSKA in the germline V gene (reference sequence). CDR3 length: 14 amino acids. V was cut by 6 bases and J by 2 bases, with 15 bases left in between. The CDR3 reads CSAGTGRHTDTQYF. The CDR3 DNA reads TGCAGTGCGGGGACGGGGAGGCACACAGATACGCAGTATTTT.

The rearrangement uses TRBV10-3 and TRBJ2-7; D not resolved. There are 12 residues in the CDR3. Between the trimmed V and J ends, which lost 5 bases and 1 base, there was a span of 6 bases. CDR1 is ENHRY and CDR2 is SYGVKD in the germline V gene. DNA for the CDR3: TGTGCCATCAGTCCAGCTTCCTACGAGCAGTACTTC. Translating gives CAISPASYEQYF.

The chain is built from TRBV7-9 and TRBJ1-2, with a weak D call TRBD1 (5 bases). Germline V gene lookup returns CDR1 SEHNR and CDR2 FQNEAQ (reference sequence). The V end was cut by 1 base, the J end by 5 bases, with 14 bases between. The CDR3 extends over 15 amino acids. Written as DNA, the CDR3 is TGTGCCAGCAGCTTAGTCCAGGGAGAGGGTTATGGCTACACCTTC. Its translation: CASSLVQGEGYGYTF. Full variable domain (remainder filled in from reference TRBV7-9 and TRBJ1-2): DTGVSQNPRHKITKRGQNVTFRCDPISEHNRLYWYRQTLGQGPEFLTYFQNEAQLEKSRLLSDRFSAERPKGSFSTLEIQRTEQGDSAMYLCASSLVQGEGYGYTFGSGTRLTVV.

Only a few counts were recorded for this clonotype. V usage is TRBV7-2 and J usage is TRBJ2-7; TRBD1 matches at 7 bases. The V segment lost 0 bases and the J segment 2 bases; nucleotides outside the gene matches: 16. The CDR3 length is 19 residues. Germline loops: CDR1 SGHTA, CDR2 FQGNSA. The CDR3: CASSLASGQIFLFPYEQYF. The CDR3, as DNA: TGTGCCAGCAGCTTAGCGTCGGGACAGATTTTTTTGTTTCCCTACGAGCAGTACTTC.

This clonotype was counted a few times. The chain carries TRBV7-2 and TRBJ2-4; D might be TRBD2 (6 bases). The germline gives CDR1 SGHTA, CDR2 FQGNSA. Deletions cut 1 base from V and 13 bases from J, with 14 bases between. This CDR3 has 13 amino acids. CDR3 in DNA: TGTGCCAGCAGCTTAGAGGGCCCGGGGGAGCAGTACTTC. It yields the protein CASSLEGPGEQYF.

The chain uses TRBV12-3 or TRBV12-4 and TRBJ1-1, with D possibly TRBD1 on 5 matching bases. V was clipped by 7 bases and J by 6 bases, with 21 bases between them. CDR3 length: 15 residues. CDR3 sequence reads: CASTPRGAAYSEAFF. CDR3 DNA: TGTGCCAGCACTCCCCGAGGGGCCGCGTACTCTGAAGCTTTCTTT.

CDR3 nucleotide sequence: TGTGCCATCAGTGACCTAGGACAGGCCCTCGGGGAGACCCAGTACTTC. Translated, it gives CAISDLGQALGETQYF. The J gene is TRBJ2-7, the V gene TRBV10-3, with 7 bases identical to TRBD1. The DNA end lines up better with TRBJ2-5; the J call may be wrong. The CDR3 sequence is 16 residues long. In germline, CDR1 is ENHRY, CDR2 SYGVKD.

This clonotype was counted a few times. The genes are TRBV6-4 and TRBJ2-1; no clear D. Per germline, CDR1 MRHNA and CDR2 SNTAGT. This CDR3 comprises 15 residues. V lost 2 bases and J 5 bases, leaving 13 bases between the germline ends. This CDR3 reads CASSDRARWDNEQFF. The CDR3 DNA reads TGTGCCAGCAGTGACAGGGCCCGGTGGGACAATGAGCAGTTCTTC.

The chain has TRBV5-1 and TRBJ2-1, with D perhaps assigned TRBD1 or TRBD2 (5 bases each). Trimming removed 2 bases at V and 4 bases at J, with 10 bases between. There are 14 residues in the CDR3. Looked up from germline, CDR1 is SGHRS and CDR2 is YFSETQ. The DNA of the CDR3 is TGCGCCAGCAGCTTTCAGGGAGAGTACAATGAGCAGTTCTTC. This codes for CASSFQGEYNEQFF.

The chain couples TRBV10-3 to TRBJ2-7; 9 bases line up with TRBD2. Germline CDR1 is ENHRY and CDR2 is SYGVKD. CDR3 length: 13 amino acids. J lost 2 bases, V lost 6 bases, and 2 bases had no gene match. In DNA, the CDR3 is TGTGCCATCAGGGGACTAGCCACCTACGAGCAGTACTTC. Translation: CAIRGLATYEQYF.

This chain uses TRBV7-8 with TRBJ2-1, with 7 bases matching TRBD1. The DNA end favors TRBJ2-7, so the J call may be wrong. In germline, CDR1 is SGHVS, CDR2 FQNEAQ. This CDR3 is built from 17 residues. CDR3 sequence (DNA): TGTGCCAGCAGCTTAGAGCGCCCCAGGGGGTCCTACAATGAGCAGTACTTC. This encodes CASSLERPRGSYNEQYF.

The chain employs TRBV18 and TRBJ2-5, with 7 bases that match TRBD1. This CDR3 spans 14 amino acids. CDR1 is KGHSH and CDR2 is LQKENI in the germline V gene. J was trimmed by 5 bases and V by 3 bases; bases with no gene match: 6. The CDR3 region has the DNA TGTGCCAGCTCACCCCGACAGGGAACGGAGACCCAGTACTTC. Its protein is CASSPRQGTETQYF. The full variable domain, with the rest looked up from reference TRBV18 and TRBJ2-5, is NAGVMQNPRHLVRRRGQEARLRCSPMKGHSHVYWYRQLPEEGLKFMVYLQKENIIDESGMPKERFSAEFPKEGPSILRIQQVVRGDSAAYFCASSPRQGTETQYFGPGTRLLVL.

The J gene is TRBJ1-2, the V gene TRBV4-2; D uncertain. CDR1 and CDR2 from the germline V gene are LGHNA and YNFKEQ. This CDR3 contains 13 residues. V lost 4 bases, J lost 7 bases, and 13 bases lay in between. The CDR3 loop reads CASSPSSHLGYTF. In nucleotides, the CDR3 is TGTGCCAGCAGCCCAAGCTCCCACCTTGGCTACACCTTC.

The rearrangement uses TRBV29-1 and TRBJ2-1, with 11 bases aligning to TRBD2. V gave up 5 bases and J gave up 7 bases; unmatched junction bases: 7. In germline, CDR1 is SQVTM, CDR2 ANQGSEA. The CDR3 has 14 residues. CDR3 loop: CSVQVAGGFNEQFF. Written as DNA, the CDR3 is TGCAGCGTTCAGGTAGCGGGAGGGTTTAATGAGCAGTTCTTC.

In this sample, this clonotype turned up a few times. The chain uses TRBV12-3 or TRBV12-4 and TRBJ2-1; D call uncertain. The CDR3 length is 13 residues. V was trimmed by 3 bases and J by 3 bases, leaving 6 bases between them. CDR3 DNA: TGTGCCAGCAGTTTCGACCGCTACAATGAGCAGTTCTTC. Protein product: CASSFDRYNEQFF.

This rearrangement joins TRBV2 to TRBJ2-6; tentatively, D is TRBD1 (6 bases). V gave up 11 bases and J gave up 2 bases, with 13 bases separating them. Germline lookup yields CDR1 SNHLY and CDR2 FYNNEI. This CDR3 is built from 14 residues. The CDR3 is CAGTSGAGANVLTF. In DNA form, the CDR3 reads TGTGCCGGCACGTCAGGGGCTGGGGCCAACGTCCTGACTTTC. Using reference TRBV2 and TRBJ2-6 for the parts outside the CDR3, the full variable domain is EPEVTQTPSHQVTQMGQEVILRCVPISNHLYFYWYRQILGQKVEFLVSFYNNEISEKSEIFDDQFSVERPDGSNFTLKIRSTKLEDSAMYFCAGTSGAGANVLTFGAGSRLTVL.

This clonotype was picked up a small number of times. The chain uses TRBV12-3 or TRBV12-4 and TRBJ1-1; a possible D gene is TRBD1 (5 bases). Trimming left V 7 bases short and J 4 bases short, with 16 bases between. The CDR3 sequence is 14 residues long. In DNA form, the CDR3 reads TGTGCCAGCACGCGGCAGGGACTTTCCACTGAAGCTTTCTTT. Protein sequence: CASTRQGLSTEAFF.

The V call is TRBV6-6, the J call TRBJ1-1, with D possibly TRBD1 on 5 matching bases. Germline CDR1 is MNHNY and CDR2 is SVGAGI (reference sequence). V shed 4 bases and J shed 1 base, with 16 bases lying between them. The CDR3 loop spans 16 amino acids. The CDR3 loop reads CASSSGTFFENTEAFF. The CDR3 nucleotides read TGTGCCAGCAGTTCCGGGACCTTCTTCGAGAACACTGAAGCTTTCTTT.

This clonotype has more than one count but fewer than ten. CDR3: CASSSGSDTQYF. The DNA for the CDR3 is TGTGCCAGCAGTTCGGGTTCCGATACGCAGTATTTT. This chain joins TRBV2 and TRBJ2-3; D uncertain. V dropped 5 bases and J dropped 6 bases, with 9 bases sitting between them. Germline V gene data show CDR1 as SNHLY and CDR2 as FYNNEI. There are 12 residues in the CDR3. The full variable domain, in which reference TRBV2 and TRBJ2-3 provide the parts outside the CDR3, is EPEVTQTPSHQVTQMGQEVILRCVPISNHLYFYWYRQILGQKVEFLVSFYNNEISEKSEIFDDQFSVERPDGSNFTLKIRSTKLEDSAMYFCASSSGSDTQYFGPGTRLTVL.

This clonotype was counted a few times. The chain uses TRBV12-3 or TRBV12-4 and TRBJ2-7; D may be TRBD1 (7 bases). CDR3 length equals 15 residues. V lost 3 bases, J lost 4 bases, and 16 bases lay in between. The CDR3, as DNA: TGTGCCAGCAGTTTCAAGGCAGGGGGGATTTACGAGCAGTACTTC. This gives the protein CASSFKAGGIYEQYF.

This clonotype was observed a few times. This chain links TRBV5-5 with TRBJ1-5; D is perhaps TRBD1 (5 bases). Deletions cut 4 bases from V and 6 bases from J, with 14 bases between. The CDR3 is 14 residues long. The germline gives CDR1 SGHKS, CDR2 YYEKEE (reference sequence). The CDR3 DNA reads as TGTGCCAGCAGCGGGGGGGTACGGGGTCAGCCCCAGCATTTT. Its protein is CASSGGVRGQPQHF.

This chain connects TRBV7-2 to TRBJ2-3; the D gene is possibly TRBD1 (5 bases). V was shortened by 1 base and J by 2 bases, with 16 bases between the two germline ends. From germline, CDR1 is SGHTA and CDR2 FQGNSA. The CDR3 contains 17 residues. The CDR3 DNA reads TGTGCCAGCAGCTTAGGGGTTAGCAGGGCTAACACAGATACGCAGTATTTT. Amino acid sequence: CASSLGVSRANTDTQYF.

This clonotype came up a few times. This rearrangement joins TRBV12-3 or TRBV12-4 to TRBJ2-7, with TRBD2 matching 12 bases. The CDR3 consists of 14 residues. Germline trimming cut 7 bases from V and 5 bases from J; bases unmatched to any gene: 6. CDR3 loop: CASTLTSGSNEQYF. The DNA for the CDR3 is TGTGCCAGCACCTTGACTAGCGGGAGTAACGAGCAGTACTTC.

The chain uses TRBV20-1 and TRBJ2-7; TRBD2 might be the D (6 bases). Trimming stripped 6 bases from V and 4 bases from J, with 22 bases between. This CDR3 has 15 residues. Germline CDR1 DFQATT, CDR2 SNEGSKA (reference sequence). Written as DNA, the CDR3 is TGCAGTGCAAAAAGGGCAGGGACTGTCTTATACGAGCAGTACTTC. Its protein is CSAKRAGTVLYEQYF.

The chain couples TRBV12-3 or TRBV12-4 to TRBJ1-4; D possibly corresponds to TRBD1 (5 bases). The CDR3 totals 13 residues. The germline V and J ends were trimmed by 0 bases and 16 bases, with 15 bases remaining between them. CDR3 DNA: TGTGCCAGCAGTTTAGCGCAGAGGGGTTGGCGGTTTTTT. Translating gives CASSLAQRGWRFF.

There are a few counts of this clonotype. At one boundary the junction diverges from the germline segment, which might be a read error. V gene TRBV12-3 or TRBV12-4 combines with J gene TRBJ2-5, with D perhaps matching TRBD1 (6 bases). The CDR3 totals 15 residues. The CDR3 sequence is CVSSPPAGEQETQYF. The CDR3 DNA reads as TGTGTCAGCAGTCCCCCCGCAGGGGAACAAGAGACCCAGTACTTC.